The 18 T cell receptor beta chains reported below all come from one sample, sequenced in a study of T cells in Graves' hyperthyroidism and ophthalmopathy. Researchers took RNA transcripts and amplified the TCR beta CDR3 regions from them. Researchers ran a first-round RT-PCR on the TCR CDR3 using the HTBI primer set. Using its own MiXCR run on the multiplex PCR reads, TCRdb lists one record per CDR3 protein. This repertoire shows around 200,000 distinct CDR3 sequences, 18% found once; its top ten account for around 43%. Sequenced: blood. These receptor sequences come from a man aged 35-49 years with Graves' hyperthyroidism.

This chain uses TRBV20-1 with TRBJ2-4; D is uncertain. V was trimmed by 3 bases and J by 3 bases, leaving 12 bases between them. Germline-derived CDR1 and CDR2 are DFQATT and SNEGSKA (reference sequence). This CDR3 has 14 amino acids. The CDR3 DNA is TGCAGTGCTAGTGGTAGCATGGGCAAAAACATTCAGTACTTC. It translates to CSASGSMGKNIQYF.

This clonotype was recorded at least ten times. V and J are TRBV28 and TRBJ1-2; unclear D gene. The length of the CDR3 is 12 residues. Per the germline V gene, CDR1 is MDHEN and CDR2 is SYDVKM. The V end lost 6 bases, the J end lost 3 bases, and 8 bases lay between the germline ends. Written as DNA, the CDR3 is TGTGCCAGCAGACGGTGGGACTATGGCTACACCTTC. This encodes CASRRWDYGYTF.

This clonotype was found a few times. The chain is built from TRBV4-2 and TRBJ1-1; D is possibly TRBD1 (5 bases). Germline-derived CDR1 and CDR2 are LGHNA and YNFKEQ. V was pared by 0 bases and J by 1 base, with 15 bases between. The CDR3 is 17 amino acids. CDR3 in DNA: TGTGCCAGCAGCCAAGATCCAGCCGGGGGGGAGAACACTGAAGCTTTCTTT. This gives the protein CASSQDPAGGENTEAFF.

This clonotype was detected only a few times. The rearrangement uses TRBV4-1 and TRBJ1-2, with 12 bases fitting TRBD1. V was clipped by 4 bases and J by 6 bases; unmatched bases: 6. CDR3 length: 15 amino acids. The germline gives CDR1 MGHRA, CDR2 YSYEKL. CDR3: CASSRRDRGLDGYTF. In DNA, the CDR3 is TGCGCCAGCAGCCGAAGGGACAGGGGGCTCGATGGCTACACCTTC.

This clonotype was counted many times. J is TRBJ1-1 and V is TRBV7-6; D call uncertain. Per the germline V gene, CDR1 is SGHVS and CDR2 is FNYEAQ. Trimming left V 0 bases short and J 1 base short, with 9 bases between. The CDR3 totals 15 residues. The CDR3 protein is CASSLAQFANTEAFF. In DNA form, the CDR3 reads TGTGCCAGCAGCTTAGCCCAGTTCGCGAACACTGAAGCTTTCTTT.

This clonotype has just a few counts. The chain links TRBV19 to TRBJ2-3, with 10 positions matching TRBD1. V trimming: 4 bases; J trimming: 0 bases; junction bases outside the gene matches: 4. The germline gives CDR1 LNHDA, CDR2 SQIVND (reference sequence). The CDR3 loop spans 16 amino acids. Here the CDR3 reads CASSTRTGGSTDTQYF. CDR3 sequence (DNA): TGTGCCAGTAGTACCCGGACAGGGGGGAGCACAGATACGCAGTATTTT.

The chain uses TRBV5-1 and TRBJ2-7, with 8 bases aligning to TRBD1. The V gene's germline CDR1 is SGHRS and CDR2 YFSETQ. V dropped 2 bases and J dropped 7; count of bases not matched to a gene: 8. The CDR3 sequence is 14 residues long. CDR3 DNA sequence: TGCGCCAGCAGCTTCGGACAGGGAACGGATGAGCAGTACTTC. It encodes CASSFGQGTDEQYF.

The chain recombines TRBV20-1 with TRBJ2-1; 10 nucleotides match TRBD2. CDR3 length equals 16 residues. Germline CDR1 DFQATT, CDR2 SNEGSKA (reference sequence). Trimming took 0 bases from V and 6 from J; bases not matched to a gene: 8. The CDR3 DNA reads TGCAGTGCTAGAGATCCTAGCGGGAGCCCGTTCAATGAGCAGTTCTTC. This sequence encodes CSARDPSGSPFNEQFF.

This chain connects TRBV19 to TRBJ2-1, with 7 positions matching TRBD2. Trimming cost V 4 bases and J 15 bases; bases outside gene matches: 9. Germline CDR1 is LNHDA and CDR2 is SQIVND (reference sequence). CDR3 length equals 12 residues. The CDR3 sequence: CASSRGIGGSFF. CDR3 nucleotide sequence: TGTGCCAGTAGTAGGGGAATCGGGGGGTCGTTCTTC.

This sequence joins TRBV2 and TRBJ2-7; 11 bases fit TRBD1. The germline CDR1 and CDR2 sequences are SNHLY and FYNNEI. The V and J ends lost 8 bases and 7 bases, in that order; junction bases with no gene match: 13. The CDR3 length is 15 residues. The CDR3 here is CASSGTGGTDLEQYF. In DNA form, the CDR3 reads TGTGCCAGCTCCGGGACAGGGGGTACGGACTTGGAGCAGTACTTC. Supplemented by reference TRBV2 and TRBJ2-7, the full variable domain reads EPEVTQTPSHQVTQMGQEVILRCVPISNHLYFYWYRQILGQKVEFLVSFYNNEISEKSEIFDDQFSVERPDGSNFTLKIRSTKLEDSAMYFCASSGTGGTDLEQYFGPGTRLTVT.

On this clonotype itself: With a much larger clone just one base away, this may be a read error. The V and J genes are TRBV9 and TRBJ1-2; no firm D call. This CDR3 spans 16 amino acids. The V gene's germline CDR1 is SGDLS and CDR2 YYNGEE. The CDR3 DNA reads TGTGCCAGCAGCGTCTCGTCAGGCACCGAGAACTATGGCTGCACCTTC. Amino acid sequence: CASSVSSGTENYGCTF.

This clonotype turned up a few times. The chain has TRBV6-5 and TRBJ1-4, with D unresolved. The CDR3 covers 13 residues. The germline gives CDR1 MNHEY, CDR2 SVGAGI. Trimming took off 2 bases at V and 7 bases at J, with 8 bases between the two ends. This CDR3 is CASSYGPGEKLFF. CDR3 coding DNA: TGTGCCAGCAGTTACGGGCCGGGTGAAAAACTGTTTTTT.

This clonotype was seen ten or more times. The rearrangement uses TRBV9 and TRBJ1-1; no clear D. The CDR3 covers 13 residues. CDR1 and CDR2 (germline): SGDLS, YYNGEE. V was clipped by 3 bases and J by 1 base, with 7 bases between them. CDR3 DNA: TGTGCCAGCAGCGCCTGGGGGAACACTGAAGCTTTCTTT. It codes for CASSAWGNTEAFF. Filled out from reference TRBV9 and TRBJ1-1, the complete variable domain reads DSGVTQTPKHLITATGQRVTLRCSPRSGDLSVYWYQQSLDQGLQFLIQYYNGEERAKGNILERFSAQQFPDLHSELNLSSLELGDSALYFCASSAWGNTEAFFGQGTRLTVV.

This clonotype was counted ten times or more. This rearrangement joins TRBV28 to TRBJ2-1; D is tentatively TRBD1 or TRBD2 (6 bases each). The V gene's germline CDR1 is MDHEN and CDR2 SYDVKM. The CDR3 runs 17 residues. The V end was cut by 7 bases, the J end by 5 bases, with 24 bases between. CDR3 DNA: TGTGCCAGCAAAGGGGGAAACTTGAGCGGGCGGAACAATGAGCAGTTCTTC. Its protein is CASKGGNLSGRNNEQFF.

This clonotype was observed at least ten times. The DNA for the CDR3 is TGTGCCAGTAGTTCGACGACAGGGTCTTACCAAGAGACCCAGTACTTC. Translated, it gives CASSSTTGSYQETQYF. V gene TRBV19 combines with J gene TRBJ2-5, with TRBD1 matching over 7 bases. Germline trimming cut 5 bases from V and 0 bases from J; bases unmatched to any gene: 9. CDR1 is LNHDA, CDR2 SQIVND, per germline (reference sequence). The length of the CDR3 is 16 residues.

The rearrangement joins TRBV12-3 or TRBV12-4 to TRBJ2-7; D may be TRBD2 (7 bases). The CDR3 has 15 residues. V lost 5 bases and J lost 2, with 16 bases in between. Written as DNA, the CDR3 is TGTGCCAGCAGTCCCCCCGGGGGGCTGACCTACGAGCAGTACTTC. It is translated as CASSPPGGLTYEQYF.

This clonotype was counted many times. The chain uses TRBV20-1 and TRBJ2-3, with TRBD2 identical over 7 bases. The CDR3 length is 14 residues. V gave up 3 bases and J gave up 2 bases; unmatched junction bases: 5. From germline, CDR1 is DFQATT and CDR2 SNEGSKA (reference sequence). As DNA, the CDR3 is TGCAGTGCTAGCCAGCGGGGACCCACAGATACGCAGTATTTT. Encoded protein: CSASQRGPTDTQYF.

CDR3 sequence (DNA): TGTGCCAGCAGCGTAGCTACGAGGAATGAGCAGTTCTTC. This codes for CASSVATRNEQFF. The chain couples TRBV9 to TRBJ2-1; D not resolved. This CDR3 comprises 13 residues. Deletions cut 0 bases from V and 7 bases from J, with 8 bases between. The germline CDR1 and CDR2 sequences are SGDLS and YYNGEE.